A single sample is the source of the 29 T cell receptor beta chains below, sequenced in a study of beta chain features in type 1 diabetes. Since all of the isolated RNA was reverse transcribed, expressed TCRB transcripts were what got sequenced. TCRdb's table, derived via immunoSEQ multiplex PCR, lists solely in-frame clones and lacks some. Of roughly 330,000 clones listed, around 10% are singletons. The sequencing input was naive CD4+ T cells from blood. The origin of the receptors is a woman aged 25-40 years in good health.

This CDR3 reads CAISGTGGGGENIQYF. The CDR3 DNA follows: TGTGCCATCAGTGGGACAGGGGGCGGAGGGGAAAACATTCAGTACTTC. The rearrangement joins TRBV10-3 to TRBJ2-4, with 11 positions matching TRBD1. The CDR3 is 16 residues long. Germline CDR1 ENHRY, CDR2 SYGVKD. J gave up 5 bases and V 4 bases, and 7 bases lay outside the gene matches.

The chain employs TRBV4-3 and TRBJ2-1, with 7 bases lining up with TRBD2. V was clipped by 4 bases and J by 5 bases; unmatched bases: 8. Looked up from germline, CDR1 is LGHNA and CDR2 is YSLEER. This CDR3 contains 15 residues. CDR3 nucleotide sequence: TGCGCCAGCAGCCCTCGAACTAGCGCAAACAATGAGCAGTTCTTC. It encodes CASSPRTSANNEQFF.

The chain combines TRBV9 with TRBJ2-7, with 9 bases that match TRBD2. There are 16 residues in the CDR3. Germline V gives CDR1 SGDLS, CDR2 YYNGEE. V shed 0 bases and J 4 bases; nucleotides not matched to a gene: 8. CDR3: CASSVGLSGGLYEQYF. The DNA for the CDR3 is TGTGCCAGCAGCGTAGGCCTTAGCGGGGGCCTTTACGAGCAGTACTTC.

The rearrangement uses TRBV28 and TRBJ1-2, with 8 bases fitting TRBD1. V shed 6 bases, J shed 7 bases, and the junction held 4 bases outside the gene matches. The CDR3 runs 12 residues. Per germline, CDR1 MDHEN and CDR2 SYDVKM. Here the CDR3 reads CASSLDRGGYTF. The CDR3 region has the DNA TGTGCCAGCAGCCTTGACAGGGGTGGCTACACCTTC.

This clone occurred a few times. The chain couples TRBV7-9 to TRBJ2-7, with a weak D call TRBD1 (5 bases). V lost 3 bases and J lost 3, with 12 bases in between. CDR3 size: 14 residues. Looked up from germline, CDR1 is SEHNR and CDR2 is FQNEAQ (reference sequence). This chain's CDR3 is CASSFGTGIYEQYF. The DNA of the CDR3 is TGTGCCAGCAGCTTCGGTACAGGAATCTACGAGCAGTACTTC.

This clone was found a few times. V is TRBV27 and J is TRBJ1-2, with TRBD1 matching over 9 bases. CDR1 MNHEY and CDR2 SMNVEV come from the germline V gene (reference sequence). The CDR3 has 15 residues. V dropped 5 bases and J dropped 4; count of bases not matched to a gene: 8. The CDR3 DNA follows: TGTGCCAGCAGTCTATTGGGACAGGGCCGCTATGGCTACACCTTC. This encodes CASSLLGQGRYGYTF.

The chain carries TRBV5-6 and TRBJ1-1; D unresolved. The V gene's germline CDR1 is SGHDT and CDR2 YYEEEE. V was cut by 1 base and J by 1 base, with 8 bases left in between. The CDR3 has 14 amino acids. The CDR3 nucleotides are TGTGCCAGCAGCTTGCGGGGAAAGAACACTGAAGCTTTCTTT. The encoded protein is CASSLRGKNTEAFF.

This clone was counted only a few times. The V call is TRBV15, the J call TRBJ1-4, with a weak D call TRBD1 (6 bases). The CDR3 sequence is 14 residues long. In germline, CDR1 is LNHNV, CDR2 YYDKDF (reference sequence). The V end lost 0 bases, the J end lost 7 bases, and 9 bases lay between the germline ends. Here the CDR3 reads CATSRDSRGEKLFF. CDR3 in DNA: TGTGCCACCAGCAGAGATTCCAGGGGTGAAAAACTGTTTTTT.

This chain connects TRBV2 to TRBJ2-5; D ambiguous. There are 14 residues in the CDR3. Germline assignment: CDR1 SNHLY and CDR2 FYNNEI. V dropped 2 bases and J dropped 1 base, with 8 bases sitting between them. CDR3 DNA: TGTGCCAGCAGTGAATCCAGGCTCCAAGAGACCCAGTACTTC. Translation: CASSESRLQETQYF.

This sequence joins TRBV7-9 and TRBJ2-5; D call uncertain. This CDR3 is 14 amino acids long. The germline CDR1 and CDR2 sequences are SEHNR and FQNEAQ (reference sequence). Deletions cut 5 bases from V and 5 bases from J, with 15 bases between. The CDR3 DNA reads TGTGCCAGCAGCCCTCGGGTCTCACGGGAGACCCAGTACTTC. Translated: CASSPRVSRETQYF. The entire variable domain, with the rest obtained from reference TRBV7-9 and TRBJ2-5, is as follows: DTGVSQNPRHKITKRGQNVTFRCDPISEHNRLYWYRQTLGQGPEFLTYFQNEAQLEKSRLLSDRFSAERPKGSFSTLEIQRTEQGDSAMYLCASSPRVSRETQYFGPGTRLLVL.

The chain links TRBV7-9 to TRBJ1-1, with 7 bases that match TRBD1. The germline V gene has CDR1 SEHNR and CDR2 FQNEAQ (reference sequence). The V and J ends lost 3 bases and 3 bases, in that order; junction bases with no gene match: 1. The CDR3 sequence is 13 residues long. CDR3 bases: TGTGCCAGCAGCTTTCAGGGGGACACTGAAGCTTTCTTT. Translating gives CASSFQGDTEAFF.

This clone was detected only a few times. CDR3 DNA: TGTGCCACCAGCCCCCGGACACCTGATCAGCCCCAGCATTTT. Its translation is CATSPRTPDQPQHF. The chain recombines TRBV15 with TRBJ1-5, with D possibly being TRBD1 (5 bases). Per germline, CDR1 LNHNV and CDR2 YYDKDF (reference sequence). Trimming pared 5 bases from V and 5 bases from J, leaving 13 bases between. The CDR3 runs to 14 residues.

The chain uses TRBV7-9 and TRBJ2-3; D is perhaps TRBD2 (5 bases). The germline CDR1 and CDR2 sequences are SEHNR and FQNEAQ (reference sequence). This CDR3 contains 15 residues. Trimming removed 0 bases at V and 3 bases at J, with 10 bases between. The chain's CDR3 is CASSLAGVLTDTQYF. The CDR3 nucleotides read TGTGCCAGCAGCTTAGCGGGAGTTTTAACAGATACGCAGTATTTT.

This sequence joins TRBV7-2 and TRBJ1-5; D is ambiguous. The CDR3 is 13 residues long. Germline assignment: CDR1 SGHTA and CDR2 FQGNSA. Trimming stripped 4 bases from V and 7 bases from J, with 11 bases between. The chain's CDR3 is CASSSEGYQPQHF. The CDR3 DNA reads TGTGCCAGCAGCTCTGAGGGCTACCAGCCCCAGCATTTT.

This clone was seen more than once but under ten times. The genes are TRBV7-3 and TRBJ2-3; 12 bases are a match to TRBD2. The CDR3 spans 16 residues. Looked up from germline, CDR1 is SGHTA and CDR2 is FQGTGA. J gave up 2 bases and V 4 bases, and 4 bases lay outside the gene matches. The CDR3 DNA follows: TGTGCCAGCAGCTCCGGACTAGCGGGACACACAGATACGCAGTATTTT. Translated: CASSSGLAGHTDTQYF.

This clone was observed a few times. This sequence joins TRBV18 and TRBJ1-5; D might be TRBD1 (6 bases). Per the germline V gene, CDR1 is KGHSH and CDR2 is LQKENI. Trimming left V 6 bases short and J 3 bases short, with 15 bases between. The CDR3 contains 15 residues. CDR3 residues: CASSTQGQTNQPQHF. DNA for the CDR3: TGTGCCAGCTCCACACAGGGTCAAACCAATCAGCCCCAGCATTTT. The full variable domain, with the rest looked up from reference TRBV18 and TRBJ1-5, is NAGVMQNPRHLVRRRGQEARLRCSPMKGHSHVYWYRQLPEEGLKFMVYLQKENIIDESGMPKERFSAEFPKEGPSILRIQQVVRGDSAAYFCASSTQGQTNQPQHFGDGTRLSIL.

The chain recombines TRBV18 with TRBJ2-7, with 11 bases fitting TRBD2. Germline assignment: CDR1 KGHSH and CDR2 LQKENI. With V trimmed by 1 base and J by 5 bases, 7 bases remained unmatched. The CDR3 runs 16 residues. CDR3 amino acids: CASSPRSLAGDHEQYF. The CDR3 DNA reads TGTGCCAGCTCACCACGGTCACTAGCGGGAGACCACGAGCAGTACTTC. Variable domain in full (rest from reference TRBV18 and TRBJ2-7): NAGVMQNPRHLVRRRGQEARLRCSPMKGHSHVYWYRQLPEEGLKFMVYLQKENIIDESGMPKERFSAEFPKEGPSILRIQQVVRGDSAAYFCASSPRSLAGDHEQYFGPGTRLTVT.

In nucleotides, the CDR3 is TGTGCCAGCAGTCCGCGCCAGACTAGCGGGAGTTACGAGCAGTACTTC. As protein: CASSPRQTSGSYEQYF. The rearrangement links TRBV27 to TRBJ2-7, with TRBD2 matching 12 bases. The J segment lost 4 bases and the V segment lost 5 bases, leaving 9 bases of the junction unmatched. The CDR3 is 16 residues long. The V gene's germline CDR1 is MNHEY and CDR2 SMNVEV (reference sequence).

This clone was recorded a few times. The chain combines TRBV7-9 with TRBJ2-7, with a possible D match to TRBD2 (6 bases). V lost 5 bases to trimming and J lost 3 bases, with 20 bases between them. The CDR3 runs 16 residues. Germline values: CDR1 SEHNR, CDR2 FQNEAQ (reference sequence). DNA for the CDR3: TGTGCCAGCAGCCGACCGGGTCGCGGGGCCCTCTACGAGCAGTACTTC. It translates to CASSRPGRGALYEQYF.

This CDR3 is CASSLTGSYEQYF. CDR3 DNA: TGTGCCAGCAGCTTGACAGGGAGCTACGAGCAGTACTTC. The chain couples TRBV5-4 to TRBJ2-7, with TRBD1 as a possible D gene (6 bases). CDR1 SGHNT and CDR2 YYREEE come from the germline V gene (reference sequence). Deletions cut 1 base from V and 3 bases from J, with 8 bases between. The CDR3 runs to 13 residues.

The genes are TRBV6-5 and TRBJ1-3; D gene unclear. Per the germline V gene, CDR1 is MNHEY and CDR2 is SVGAGI. The germline V and J ends were trimmed by 0 bases and 4 bases, with 10 bases remaining between them. This CDR3 contains 15 residues. The CDR3 DNA reads TGTGCCAGCAGTTACTCGGCCGGGGTAGGAAACACCATATATTTT. It is translated as CASSYSAGVGNTIYF.

This clone appeared a few times. The chain uses TRBV28 and TRBJ1-5; D unclear. The V end lost 8 bases, the J end lost 7 bases, and 18 bases lay between the germline ends. There are 14 residues in the CDR3. Germline-derived CDR1 and CDR2 are MDHEN and SYDVKM. DNA for the CDR3: TGTGCCAGCGCCAGTGGGCAGGCAGTGCAGCCCCAGCATTTT. Amino acids: CASASGQAVQPQHF. Filled out from reference TRBV28 and TRBJ1-5, the complete variable domain reads DVKVTQSSRYLVKRTGEKVFLECVQDMDHENMFWYRQDPGLGLRLIYFSYDVKMKEKGDIPEGYSVSREKKERFSLILESASTNQTSMYLCASASGQAVQPQHFGDGTRLSIL.

This clone appeared a few times. The chain joins TRBV2 to TRBJ2-7; possibly TRBD1 for D (6 bases). CDR1 and CDR2 from the germline V gene are SNHLY and FYNNEI. This CDR3 is built from 14 residues. With 0 bases removed from V and 4 bases from J, the gap between germline ends came to 10 bases. In DNA form, the CDR3 reads TGTGCCAGCAGTGAAGCAACAGGGCGATACGAGCAGTACTTC. Protein sequence: CASSEATGRYEQYF. Looking up the rest from reference TRBV2 and TRBJ2-7 gives the full variable domain: EPEVTQTPSHQVTQMGQEVILRCVPISNHLYFYWYRQILGQKVEFLVSFYNNEISEKSEIFDDQFSVERPDGSNFTLKIRSTKLEDSAMYFCASSEATGRYEQYFGPGTRLTVT.

The table lists this clone with a few counts. The chain uses TRBV29-1 and TRBJ2-3; TRBD2 agrees at 9 bases. Germline V gives CDR1 SQVTM, CDR2 ANQGSEA. V lost 7 bases to trimming and J lost 4 bases; unmatched junction nucleotides: 12. The CDR3 is made up of 15 amino acids. The CDR3 nucleotides are TGCAGCGCCCGCCCATTAGCGGGAGCGTCAGATACGCAGTATTTT. Translated: CSARPLAGASDTQYF.

Points on this clone: Additional DNA sequences in this sample encode the identical CDR3. This chain joins TRBV28 and TRBJ2-6; 7 bases are shared with TRBD1. Trimming at V came to 7 bases and at J to 1 base, leaving 1 base not matched to a gene. The CDR3 extends over 14 amino acids. Germline V gene lookup returns CDR1 MDHEN and CDR2 SYDVKM. CDR3 loop: CASNRGSGANVLTF. Written as DNA, the CDR3 is TGTGCCAGCAACAGGGGATCTGGGGCCAACGTCCTGACTTTC. The variable domain in full, with the rest retrieved from reference TRBV28 and TRBJ2-6, is DVKVTQSSRYLVKRTGEKVFLECVQDMDHENMFWYRQDPGLGLRLIYFSYDVKMKEKGDIPEGYSVSREKKERFSLILESASTNQTSMYLCASNRGSGANVLTFGAGSRLTVL.

This clone was counted between two and nine times. V usage is TRBV7-3 and J usage is TRBJ2-3; 9 bases map to TRBD2. The ends lost 0 bases at V and 8 bases at J; junction bases unmatched: 3. From germline, CDR1 is SGHTA and CDR2 FQGTGA. The CDR3 sequence is 14 residues long. The CDR3 nucleotides read TGTGCCAGCAGCTTAACTAGCGGGAGTCTTACGCAGTATTTT. Protein sequence: CASSLTSGSLTQYF. The full variable domain, rest sourced from reference TRBV7-3 and TRBJ2-3, is GAGVSQTPSNKVTEKGKYVELRCDPISGHTALYWYRQSLGQGPEFLIYFQGTGAADDSGLPNDRFFAVRPEGSVSTLKIQRTERGDSAVYLCASSLTSGSLTQYFGPGTRLTVL.

This clone was found a few times. V and J are TRBV9 and TRBJ2-6, with D possibly TRBD2 on 5 matching bases. Per the germline V gene, CDR1 is SGDLS and CDR2 is YYNGEE. V dropped 3 bases and J dropped 0 bases, with 7 bases sitting between them. CDR3 length: 15 residues. Here the CDR3 reads CASSARDSGANVLTF. The CDR3 DNA reads as TGTGCCAGCAGCGCTCGGGACTCTGGGGCCAACGTCCTGACTTTC.

The genes are TRBV14 and TRBJ2-7; 7 bases match TRBD2. The CDR3 contains 15 residues. Germline assignment: CDR1 SGHDN and CDR2 FVKESK. J lost 2 bases, V lost 0 bases, and 4 bases had no gene match. As DNA, the CDR3 is TGTGCCAGCAGCCAAGAAGCGGGGCCGCCCTACGAGCAGTACTTC. Amino acid sequence: CASSQEAGPPYEQYF.

This clone was detected only a few times. This chain joins TRBV18 and TRBJ2-7, with 12 positions matching TRBD1. This CDR3 is 17 amino acids long. The V and J ends lost 3 bases and 0 bases, in that order; junction bases with no gene match: 6. The germline gives CDR1 KGHSH, CDR2 LQKENI. In nucleotides, the CDR3 is TGTGCCAGCTCACCGGCGGGACAGGGGGCCTTCTCCTACGAGCAGTACTTC. Translated: CASSPAGQGAFSYEQYF.